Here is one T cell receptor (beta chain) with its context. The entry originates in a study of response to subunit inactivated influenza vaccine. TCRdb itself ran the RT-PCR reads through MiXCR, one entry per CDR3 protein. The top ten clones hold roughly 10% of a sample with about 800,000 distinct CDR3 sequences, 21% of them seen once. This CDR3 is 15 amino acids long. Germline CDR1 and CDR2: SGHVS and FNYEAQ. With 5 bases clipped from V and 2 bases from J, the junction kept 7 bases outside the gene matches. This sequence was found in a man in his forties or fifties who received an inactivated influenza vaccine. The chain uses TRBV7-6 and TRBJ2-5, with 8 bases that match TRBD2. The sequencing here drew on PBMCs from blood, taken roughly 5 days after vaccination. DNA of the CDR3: TGTGCCAGCAGCACCGGGGGGGCCATTCAAGAGACCCAGTACTTC. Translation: CASSTGGAIQETQYF.